The 11 T cell receptor beta chains below were found in one sample sequenced in a study of cytomegalovirus exposure and HLA in healthy donors. Use of 60 Vbeta and 13 Jbeta primers characterized the PCR. Measured with immunoSEQ multiplex PCR; TCRdb has only the in-frame clones, and not every one. This sample's table reports around 110,000 clones. The material sequenced was PBMCs. Source of these receptors: a man aged 35-49 years in good health and CMV-seropositive.

The rearrangement links TRBV7-2 to TRBJ2-1, with 9 bases aligning to TRBD2. Unmatched junction bases numbered 9, after V lost 5 bases and J lost 7 bases. In germline, CDR1 is SGHTA, CDR2 FQGNSA. The CDR3 sequence is 15 residues long. CDR3 amino acids: CASSTRASGTNEQFF. In DNA form, the CDR3 reads TGTGCCAGCAGCACCCGGGCTAGCGGGACGAATGAGCAGTTCTTC.

The rearrangement joins TRBV10-3 to TRBJ2-1; 9 bases map to TRBD2. The CDR3 is 15 residues long. V lost 3 bases and J lost 5; bases outside the gene matches: 5. Germline CDR1 ENHRY, CDR2 SYGVKD. The CDR3 reads CAISEIAGVNNEQFF. The CDR3 DNA sequence: TGTGCCATCAGTGAAATAGCGGGAGTTAACAATGAGCAGTTCTTC.

V and J are TRBV28 and TRBJ2-2, with 16 bases that match TRBD2. V shed 6 bases and J 6 bases; nucleotides not matched to a gene: 7. The germline V gene has CDR1 MDHEN and CDR2 SYDVKM. The CDR3 is 17 residues long. As DNA, the CDR3 is TGTGCCAGCAGGGGACTAGCGGGAGGGCCGGGGGCCGGGGAGCTGTTTTTT. It yields the protein CASRGLAGGPGAGELFF.

The chain couples TRBV5-1 to TRBJ1-2; weak D call: TRBD1 (6 bases). The CDR3 has 14 amino acids. The germline gives CDR1 SGHRS, CDR2 YFSETQ. V gave up 4 bases and J gave up 7 bases, with 17 bases separating them. The CDR3 region has the DNA TGCGCCAGCAGCCTAGGACAGCCGAGTGGTGGCTACACCTTC. It specifies CASSLGQPSGGYTF.

This chain uses TRBV7-9 with TRBJ2-1; D gene uncertain. The CDR3 length is 12 residues. The V and J ends lost 3 bases and 9 bases respectively, with 9 bases between them. Germline CDR1 and CDR2: SEHNR and FQNEAQ (reference sequence). Here the CDR3 reads CASSFGSAEQFF. CDR3 in DNA: TGTGCCAGCAGCTTCGGCAGCGCTGAGCAGTTCTTC.

The chain carries TRBV6-1 and TRBJ2-5; D call uncertain. Germline loops: CDR1 MNHNS, CDR2 SASEGT. The germline V and J ends were trimmed by 11 bases and 1 base, with 8 bases remaining between them. The length of the CDR3 is 11 residues. The CDR3 region is CAGEAQETQYF. CDR3 sequence (DNA): TGTGCCGGCGAGGCCCAAGAGACCCAGTACTTC.

The genes are TRBV15 and TRBJ2-4; 7 nucleotides align to TRBD1. The germline gives CDR1 LNHNV, CDR2 YYDKDF (reference sequence). The CDR3 loop spans 18 amino acids. After removal of 0 bases from V and 0 bases from J, the junction contained 8 bases not matched to a gene. CDR3 in amino acids: CATSRDIRGTEAKNIQYF. The CDR3 nucleotides read TGTGCCACCAGCAGAGATATTAGGGGGACAGAAGCCAAAAACATTCAGTACTTC.

The V and J genes are TRBV6-6 and TRBJ2-7; 9 bases fit TRBD2. The CDR3 is 14 residues long. Per the germline V gene, CDR1 is MNHNY and CDR2 is SVGAGI (reference sequence). The V and J ends lost 5 bases and 2 bases, in that order; junction bases with no gene match: 4. The CDR3 sequence: CASSGAGGAYEQYF. CDR3 DNA sequence: TGTGCCAGCAGTGGAGCGGGAGGAGCCTACGAGCAGTACTTC.

The chain joins TRBV4-2 to TRBJ2-3, with 11 bases that match TRBD2. Germline loops: CDR1 LGHNA, CDR2 YNFKEQ. The ends lost 4 bases at V and 4 bases at J; junction bases unmatched: 7. This CDR3 has 16 amino acids. CDR3 nucleotides: TGTGCCAGCAGCCGACTAGCGGGACTTTCAGCAGATACGCAGTATTTT. Translated: CASSRLAGLSADTQYF.

The chain joins TRBV28 to TRBJ1-4, with 8 bases matching TRBD1. Losses at the gene ends were 6 bases for V and 11 bases for J; bases not matched to a gene: 5. Germline V gene lookup returns CDR1 MDHEN and CDR2 SYDVKM. The CDR3 contains 12 residues. The CDR3 bases are TGTGCCAGCAGGGACAGGGTGGGTAAACTGTTTTTT. Translated: CASRDRVGKLFF. The full variable domain, its missing parts supplied by reference TRBV28 and TRBJ1-4, is DVKVTQSSRYLVKRTGEKVFLECVQDMDHENMFWYRQDPGLGLRLIYFSYDVKMKEKGDIPEGYSVSREKKERFSLILESASTNQTSMYLCASRDRVGKLFFGSGTQLSVL.

The V and J genes are TRBV10-1 and TRBJ1-1; no firm D call. There are 15 residues in the CDR3. V lost 0 bases, J lost 1 base, and 9 bases lay in between. From germline, CDR1 is WNHNN and CDR2 SYGVQD (reference sequence). The CDR3 DNA reads as TGCGCCAGCAGTGAGTCGAGACGGAGGAACACTGAAGCTTTCTTT. This encodes CASSESRRRNTEAFF.